Listed below are T cell receptor beta chains from one sample, sequenced in a study of T cell changes during pregnancy in multiple sclerosis. Assay used: immunoSEQ multiplex PCR; TCRdb lists only in-frame clones, some missing. The data show about 75,000 clones, with approximately 95% seen just once and more than 0.12% held by the top ten. Specimen: CD4+ T cells from peripheral blood mononuclear cells, collected after pregnancy. Source of these receptors: a female donor with multiple sclerosis, enrolled in a pregnancy study. Each CDR3 is given with its conserved first and last residue. The D gene is left open where the match is weak. Only part of the rows carry a size: once, few, many, or a class if the clone is expanded.

clone size: .; J gene: TRBJ2-7; V gene: TRBV7-9; D gene: .; CDR3 DNA: TGTGCCAGCAGCTTAGCGGCTTACGAGCAGTACTTC; CDR3 protein: CASSLAAYEQYF
clone size: .; J gene: TRBJ2-1; V gene: TRBV18; D gene: .; CDR3 DNA: TGTGCCAGCTCACCACCGACGAGGGGGATACAGTTCTTC; CDR3 protein: CASSPPTRGIQFF
clone size: .; J gene: TRBJ2-3; V gene: TRBV6-1; D gene: .; CDR3 DNA: TGTGCCAGCAGTGAGGGGGCCTTCTTACATACGCAGTATTTT; CDR3 protein: CASSEGAFLHTQYF
clone size: .; J gene: TRBJ2-3; V gene: TRBV19; D gene: .; CDR3 DNA: TGTGCCAGTAGTATCGGGAGCGCAGATACGCAGTATTTT; CDR3 protein: CASSIGSADTQYF
clone size: .; J gene: TRBJ1-1; V gene: TRBV28; D gene: TRBD1; CDR3 DNA: TGTGCCAGCAGTTTCGGACAGGGGAGGAGGTGGACTGAAGCTTTCTTT; CDR3 protein: CASSFGQGRRWTEAFF
clone size: .; J gene: TRBJ1-5; V gene: TRBV5-6; D gene: TRBD1; CDR3 DNA: TGTGCCAGCAGCCAAGGGTACAGGGGATATCAGCCCCAGCATTTT; CDR3 protein: CASSQGYRGYQPQHF
clone size: .; J gene: TRBJ2-3; V gene: TRBV5-8; D gene: TRBD2; CDR3 DNA: TGTGCCAGCAGCTTGGTTCGCGGGAGGGACTACACAGATACGCAGTATTTT; CDR3 protein: CASSLVRGRDYTDTQYF
clone size: .; J gene: TRBJ2-1; V gene: TRBV6-5; D gene: TRBD1; CDR3 DNA: TGTGCCAGCAGTTACCCAGGGGGTGGCGGCTGGGGTGAGCAGTTCTTC; CDR3 protein: CASSYPGGGGWGEQFF
clone size: .; J gene: TRBJ2-7; V gene: TRBV9; D gene: .; CDR3 DNA: TGTGCCAGCAGCAGAGGAGTCGAGCAGTACTTC; CDR3 protein: CASSRGVEQYF
clone size: .; J gene: TRBJ1-2; V gene: TRBV28; D gene: .; CDR3 DNA: TGTGCCAGCAGTTTAGAGGGTTTAGCTGGCTACACCTTC; CDR3 protein: CASSLEGLAGYTF
clone size: once; J gene: TRBJ2-1; V gene: TRBV19; D gene: TRBD1; CDR3 DNA: TGTGCCAGTACCGACAGGGCATACAATGAGCAGTTCTTC; CDR3 protein: CASTDRAYNEQFF
clone size: .; J gene: TRBJ2-2; V gene: TRBV5-1; D gene: .; CDR3 DNA: TGCGCCAGCAGCTACAGGGAGAACACCGGGGAGCTGTTTTTT; CDR3 protein: CASSYRENTGELFF
clone size: once; J gene: TRBJ2-1; V gene: TRBV10-3; D gene: .; CDR3 DNA: TGTGCCATCAGCTGGTCAGGGTTGGATGAGCAGTTCTTC; CDR3 protein: CAISWSGLDEQFF
clone size: .; J gene: TRBJ2-7; V gene: TRBV13; D gene: .; CDR3 DNA: TGTGCCAGCAGATCGGTGGGGGGGCCCTACGAGCAGTACTTC; CDR3 protein: CASRSVGGPYEQYF
clone size: .; J gene: TRBJ2-1; V gene: TRBV18; D gene: TRBD2; CDR3 DNA: TGTGCCAGCTCACCGCTTTACGGCGGGAGGTCCCAGGGAGAGCAGTTCTTC; CDR3 protein: CASSPLYGGRSQGEQFF
clone size: .; J gene: TRBJ1-6; V gene: TRBV6-1; D gene: .; CDR3 DNA: TGTGCCAGCAGTGAGGCCCCGGGGGGAATGACGGCCCTCCACTTT; CDR3 protein: CASSEAPGGMTALHF
clone size: .; J gene: TRBJ2-2; V gene: TRBV7-9; D gene: TRBD2; CDR3 DNA: TGTGCCAGCAGCTTAGTCCCTAGGACTAGCGGGAATTTGGCCGGGGAGCTGTTTTTT; CDR3 protein: CASSLVPRTSGNLAGELFF
clone size: .; J gene: TRBJ1-1; V gene: TRBV6-4; D gene: .; CDR3 DNA: TGTGCCAGCAGTGGCACAGTGGGGGCAGGGCGCACTGAAGCTTTCTTT; CDR3 protein: CASSGTVGAGRTEAFF
clone size: .; J gene: TRBJ2-5; V gene: TRBV29-1; D gene: .; CDR3 DNA: TGCAGCGTTGAGACGGACTCCGGGAAGTACCAAGAGACCCAGTACTTC; CDR3 protein: CSVETDSGKYQETQYF
clone size: .; J gene: TRBJ2-4; V gene: TRBV19; D gene: TRBD2; CDR3 DNA: TGTGCCAGTAGCACACCCCCGGGACTAGTCGCTCTAGCCAAAAACATTCAGTACTTC; CDR3 protein: CASSTPPGLVALAKNIQYF
clone size: .; J gene: TRBJ2-7; V gene: TRBV4-1; D gene: .; CDR3 DNA: TGCGCCAGCAGCCAAAACCCTAGCGCCTACGAGCAGTACTTC; CDR3 protein: CASSQNPSAYEQYF
clone size: .; J gene: TRBJ1-2; V gene: TRBV7-8; D gene: TRBD1; CDR3 DNA: TGTGCCAGCAGCCCCCGGGACAGGGGGCGCCGGTATGGCTACACCTTC; CDR3 protein: CASSPRDRGRRYGYTF
clone size: .; J gene: TRBJ2-7; V gene: TRBV4-1; D gene: .; CDR3 DNA: TGCGCCAGCAGCCAAGCGGGGAGTCTTCTGAACCTAAACTACGAGCAGTACTTC; CDR3 protein: CASSQAGSLLNLNYEQYF
clone size: .; J gene: TRBJ1-5; V gene: TRBV28; D gene: .; CDR3 DNA: TGTGCCATCTCGACAGGTCATAGCAATCAGCCCCAGCATTTT; CDR3 protein: CAISTGHSNQPQHF
clone size: .; J gene: TRBJ2-7; V gene: TRBV18; D gene: TRBD1; CDR3 DNA: TGTGCCAGCTCTCAGGGGGCGCTTTACGAGCAGTACTTC; CDR3 protein: CASSQGALYEQYF
clone size: few; J gene: TRBJ1-4; V gene: TRBV4-2; D gene: TRBD1; CDR3 DNA: TGTGCCAGCAGCCAGCCTCCGGGACAGGGACCTGAAAAACTGTTTTTT; CDR3 protein: CASSQPPGQGPEKLFF
clone size: .; J gene: TRBJ2-7; V gene: TRBV27; D gene: TRBD1; CDR3 DNA: TGTGCCAGCAGGGACAGGGGTCGTTACGAGCAGTACTTC; CDR3 protein: CASRDRGRYEQYF
clone size: .; J gene: TRBJ2-1; V gene: TRBV28; D gene: TRBD2; CDR3 DNA: TGTGCCAGCAGGACTAGCGGGAGTGGGTTTCGCAATGAGCAGTTCTTC; CDR3 protein: CASRTSGSGFRNEQFF
clone size: .; J gene: TRBJ2-7; V gene: TRBV5-1; D gene: TRBD1; CDR3 DNA: TGCGCCAGCAGCTTAATCCGGGACAGGGTGGGTGAGCAGTACTTC; CDR3 protein: CASSLIRDRVGEQYF
clone size: .; J gene: TRBJ1-1; V gene: TRBV19; D gene: .; CDR3 DNA: TGTGCCAGTACCCCAACTACAGGGAACACTGAAGCTTTCTTT; CDR3 protein: CASTPTTGNTEAFF
clone size: .; J gene: TRBJ1-2; V gene: TRBV2; D gene: .; CDR3 DNA: TGTGCCAGCAGTGGGGGTAGGACACCAGTGATAGGAGGCTACACCTTC; CDR3 protein: CASSGGRTPVIGGYTF
clone size: once; J gene: TRBJ2-1; V gene: TRBV7-9; D gene: TRBD2; CDR3 DNA: TGTGCCAGCAAGATTTGGGAGGGGTTAGTTAATGAGCAGTTCTTC; CDR3 protein: CASKIWEGLVNEQFF
clone size: .; J gene: TRBJ2-1; V gene: TRBV4-1; D gene: .; CDR3 DNA: TGCGCCAGCAGCCAAGCTAAGGTCGGGGGTGAGCAGTTCTTC; CDR3 protein: CASSQAKVGGEQFF
clone size: .; J gene: TRBJ2-2; V gene: TRBV5-4; D gene: .; CDR3 DNA: TGTGCCAGCAGTCCCGGGATAAAGGGCGGGACCGGGGAGCTGTTTTTT; CDR3 protein: CASSPGIKGGTGELFF
clone size: .; J gene: TRBJ2-7; V gene: TRBV2; D gene: .; CDR3 DNA: TGTGCCAGCCGAGGAGGGGGCGGGAGGACCTACGAGCAGTACTTC; CDR3 protein: CASRGGGGRTYEQYF
clone size: .; J gene: TRBJ2-2; V gene: TRBV19; D gene: TRBD2; CDR3 DNA: TGTGCCAGTAGTATTGGCAGGGGAGCGGGAGCGTATACCGGGGAGCTGTTTTTT; CDR3 protein: CASSIGRGAGAYTGELFF
clone size: .; J gene: TRBJ1-4; V gene: TRBV7-2; D gene: .; CDR3 DNA: TGTGCCAGCAGCTTATCTGCAACTAATGAAAAACTGTTTTTT; CDR3 protein: CASSLSATNEKLFF
clone size: .; J gene: TRBJ2-5; V gene: TRBV5-1; D gene: TRBD2; CDR3 DNA: TGCGCCAGCAGCTTCCTAGCGGGAGGAGCGGAGGAGACCCAGTACTTC; CDR3 protein: CASSFLAGGAEETQYF
clone size: .; J gene: TRBJ1-2; V gene: TRBV15; D gene: .; CDR3 DNA: TGTGCCACCAGCAGAGATCGTGTTCAGGGCGGGGGATCTTCTAACTATGGCTACACCTTC; CDR3 protein: CATSRDRVQGGGSSNYGYTF
clone size: .; J gene: TRBJ1-5; V gene: TRBV2; D gene: .; CDR3 DNA: TGTGCCAGCAGTAAGGGGGATAGCAATCAGCCCCAGCATTTT; CDR3 protein: CASSKGDSNQPQHF
clone size: .; J gene: TRBJ2-7; V gene: TRBV19; D gene: .; CDR3 DNA: TGTGCCAGTAGTATAGCGACAACTCGCACCTACGAGCAGTACTTC; CDR3 protein: CASSIATTRTYEQYF
clone size: .; J gene: TRBJ2-2; V gene: TRBV4-1; D gene: .; CDR3 DNA: TGCGCCAGCAGCCAAGTTCCCGGCCTAGCGACCGCGAACACCGGGGAGCTGTTTTTT; CDR3 protein: CASSQVPGLATANTGELFF